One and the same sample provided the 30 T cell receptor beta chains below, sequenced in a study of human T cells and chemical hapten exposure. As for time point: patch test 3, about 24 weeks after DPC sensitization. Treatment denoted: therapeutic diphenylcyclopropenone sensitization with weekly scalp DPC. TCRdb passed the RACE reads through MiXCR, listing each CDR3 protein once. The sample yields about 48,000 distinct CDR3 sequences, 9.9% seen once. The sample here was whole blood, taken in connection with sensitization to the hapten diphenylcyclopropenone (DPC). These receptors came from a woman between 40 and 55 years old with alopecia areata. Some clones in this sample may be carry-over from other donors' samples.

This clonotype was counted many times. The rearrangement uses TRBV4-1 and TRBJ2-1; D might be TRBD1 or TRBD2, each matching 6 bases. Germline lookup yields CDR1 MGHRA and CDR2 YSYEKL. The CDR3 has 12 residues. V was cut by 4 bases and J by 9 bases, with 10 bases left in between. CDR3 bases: TGCGCCAGCAGCCGCAGGGGAGGTGAGCAGTTCTTC. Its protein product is CASSRRGGEQFF.

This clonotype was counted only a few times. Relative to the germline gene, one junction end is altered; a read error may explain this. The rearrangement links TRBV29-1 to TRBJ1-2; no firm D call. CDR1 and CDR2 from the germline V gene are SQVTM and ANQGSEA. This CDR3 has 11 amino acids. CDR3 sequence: CSVEADYGYTF. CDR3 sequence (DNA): TGCAGCGTCGAAGCGGACTATGGCTACACCTTC.

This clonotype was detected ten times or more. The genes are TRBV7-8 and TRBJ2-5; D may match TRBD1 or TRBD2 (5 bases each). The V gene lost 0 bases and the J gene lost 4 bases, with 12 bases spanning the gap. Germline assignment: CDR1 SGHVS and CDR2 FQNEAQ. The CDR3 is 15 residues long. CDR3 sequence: CASSLALGGAETQYF. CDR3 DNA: TGTGCCAGCAGCTTAGCGCTTGGGGGTGCAGAGACCCAGTACTTC.

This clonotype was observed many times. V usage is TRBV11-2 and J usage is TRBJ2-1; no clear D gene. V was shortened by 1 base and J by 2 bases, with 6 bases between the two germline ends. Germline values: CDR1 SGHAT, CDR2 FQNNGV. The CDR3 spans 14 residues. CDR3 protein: CASSLVSAYNEQFF. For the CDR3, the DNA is TGTGCCAGCAGCTTAGTTTCAGCCTACAATGAGCAGTTCTTC. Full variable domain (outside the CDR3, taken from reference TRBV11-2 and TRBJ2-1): EAGVAQSPRYKIIEKRQSVAFWCNPISGHATLYWYQQILGQGPKLLIQFQNNGVVDDSQLPKDRFSAERLKGVDSTLKIQPAKLEDSAVYLCASSLVSAYNEQFFGPGTRLTVL.

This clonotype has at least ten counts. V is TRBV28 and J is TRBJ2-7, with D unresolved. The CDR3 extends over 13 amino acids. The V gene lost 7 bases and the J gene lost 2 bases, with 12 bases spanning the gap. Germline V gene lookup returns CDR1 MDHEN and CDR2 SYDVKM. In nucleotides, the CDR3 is TGTGCCAGCATCGGAGACAAACCCTACGAGCAGTACTTC. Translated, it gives CASIGDKPYEQYF. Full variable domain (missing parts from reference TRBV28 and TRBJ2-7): DVKVTQSSRYLVKRTGEKVFLECVQDMDHENMFWYRQDPGLGLRLIYFSYDVKMKEKGDIPEGYSVSREKKERFSLILESASTNQTSMYLCASIGDKPYEQYFGPGTRLTVT.

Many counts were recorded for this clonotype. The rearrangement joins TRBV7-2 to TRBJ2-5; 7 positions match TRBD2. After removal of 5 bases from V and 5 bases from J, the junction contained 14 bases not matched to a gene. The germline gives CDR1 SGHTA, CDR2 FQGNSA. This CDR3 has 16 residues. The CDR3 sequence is CASSLHGGSYGETQYF. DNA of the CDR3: TGTGCCAGCAGCCTTCATGGCGGGAGTTATGGGGAGACCCAGTACTTC.

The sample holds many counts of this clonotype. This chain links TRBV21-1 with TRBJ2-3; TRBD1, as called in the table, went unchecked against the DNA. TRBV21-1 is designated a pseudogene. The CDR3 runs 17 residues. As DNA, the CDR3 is TGTGCCAGCAGCAAAGAAAAGGGGGTTGGGGGCACAGATACGCAGTATTTT. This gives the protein CASSKEKGVGGTDTQYF.

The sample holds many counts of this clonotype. Here the CDR3 DNA reads TGTGCCAGCAGTTACGGGCAGGGGGCGATCGATGAGCAGTTCTTC. Protein sequence: CASSYGQGAIDEQFF. This chain connects TRBV6-2 or TRBV6-3 to TRBJ2-1; 8 bases map to TRBD1. The V gene's germline CDR1 is MNHEY and CDR2 SVGEGT. V trimming: 2 bases; J trimming: 8 bases; junction bases outside the gene matches: 8. CDR3 length: 15 amino acids.

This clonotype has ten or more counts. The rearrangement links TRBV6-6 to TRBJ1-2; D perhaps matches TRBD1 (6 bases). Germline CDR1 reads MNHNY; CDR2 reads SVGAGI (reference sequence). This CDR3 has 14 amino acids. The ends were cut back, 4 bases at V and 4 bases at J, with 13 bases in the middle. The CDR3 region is CASSLPGGFYGYTF. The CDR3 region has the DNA TGTGCCAGCAGTTTACCCGGGGGCTTCTATGGCTACACCTTC.

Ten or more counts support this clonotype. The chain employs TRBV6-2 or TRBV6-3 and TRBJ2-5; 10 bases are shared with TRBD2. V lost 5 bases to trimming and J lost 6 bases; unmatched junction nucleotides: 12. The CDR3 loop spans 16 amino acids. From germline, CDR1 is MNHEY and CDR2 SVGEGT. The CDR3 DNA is TGTGCCAGCAGTCAACTAGCGGGGACGCTGGGAAAGACCCAGTACTTC. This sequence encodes CASSQLAGTLGKTQYF.

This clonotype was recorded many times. The CDR3 loop reads CASSSFDTGELFF. Here the CDR3 DNA reads TGTGCCAGCAGTTCCTTCGACACCGGGGAGCTGTTTTTT. This rearrangement joins TRBV6-2 or TRBV6-3 to TRBJ2-2; no reliable D call. The V gene lost 4 bases and the J gene lost 3 bases, with 6 bases spanning the gap. This CDR3 spans 13 amino acids. Germline assignment: CDR1 MNHEY and CDR2 SVGEGT.

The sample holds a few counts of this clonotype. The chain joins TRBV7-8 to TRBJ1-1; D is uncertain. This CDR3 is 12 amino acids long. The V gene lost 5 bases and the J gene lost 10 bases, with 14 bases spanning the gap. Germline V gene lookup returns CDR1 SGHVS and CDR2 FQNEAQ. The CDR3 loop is CASSAGRTVAFF. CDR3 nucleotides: TGTGCCAGCAGCGCCGGACGGACGGTAGCTTTCTTT.

The CDR3 sequence is CASSPRQENTEAFF. CDR3 DNA: TGCGCCAGCAGCCCAAGACAGGAAAACACTGAAGCTTTCTTT. J is TRBJ1-1 and V is TRBV5-1, with a weak D call TRBD1 (6 bases). From germline, CDR1 is SGHRS and CDR2 YFSETQ. V was trimmed by 4 bases and J by 2 bases, leaving 12 bases between them. The CDR3 extends over 14 amino acids.

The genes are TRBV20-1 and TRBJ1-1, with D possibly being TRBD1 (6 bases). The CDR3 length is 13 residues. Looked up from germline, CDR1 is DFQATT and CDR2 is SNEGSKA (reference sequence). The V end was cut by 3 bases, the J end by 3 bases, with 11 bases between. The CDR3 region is CSASADSYTEAFF. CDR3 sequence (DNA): TGCAGTGCTAGTGCGGACAGCTACACTGAAGCTTTCTTT.

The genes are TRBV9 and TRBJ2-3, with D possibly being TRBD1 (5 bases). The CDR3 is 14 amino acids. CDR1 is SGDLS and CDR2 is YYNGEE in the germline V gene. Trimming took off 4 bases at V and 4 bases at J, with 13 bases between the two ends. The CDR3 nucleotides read TGTGCCAGCAGCCCTGGGGCCTACCCAGATACGCAGTATTTT. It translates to CASSPGAYPDTQYF. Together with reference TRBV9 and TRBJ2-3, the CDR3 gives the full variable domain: DSGVTQTPKHLITATGQRVTLRCSPRSGDLSVYWYQQSLDQGLQFLIQYYNGEERAKGNILERFSAQQFPDLHSELNLSSLELGDSALYFCASSPGAYPDTQYFGPGTRLTVL.

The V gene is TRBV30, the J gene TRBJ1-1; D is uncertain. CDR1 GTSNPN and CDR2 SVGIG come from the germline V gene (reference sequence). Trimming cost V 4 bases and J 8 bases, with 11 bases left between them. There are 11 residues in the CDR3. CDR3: CAWNRAGEAFF. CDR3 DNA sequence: TGTGCCTGGAACCGGGCGGGGGAAGCTTTCTTT.

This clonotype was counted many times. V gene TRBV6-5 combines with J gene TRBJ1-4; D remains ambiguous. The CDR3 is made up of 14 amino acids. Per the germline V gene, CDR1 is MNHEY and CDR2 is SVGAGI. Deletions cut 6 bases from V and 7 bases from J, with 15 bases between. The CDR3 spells CASREPGGGEKLFF. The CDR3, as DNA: TGTGCCAGCAGAGAACCGGGAGGTGGTGAAAAACTGTTTTTT.

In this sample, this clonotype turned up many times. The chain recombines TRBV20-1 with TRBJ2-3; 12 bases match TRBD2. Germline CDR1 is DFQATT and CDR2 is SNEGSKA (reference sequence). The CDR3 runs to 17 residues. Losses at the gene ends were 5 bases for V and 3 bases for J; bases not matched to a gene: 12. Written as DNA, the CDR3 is TGCAGTGCTCCAGCCCCCCTAGCGGGGGGGCTAACAGATACGCAGTATTTT. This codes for CSAPAPLAGGLTDTQYF.

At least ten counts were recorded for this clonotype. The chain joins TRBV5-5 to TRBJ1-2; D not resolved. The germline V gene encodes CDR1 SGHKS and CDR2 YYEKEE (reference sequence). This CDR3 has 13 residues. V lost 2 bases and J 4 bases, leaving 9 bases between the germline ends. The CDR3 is CASSFTGSYGYTF. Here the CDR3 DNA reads TGTGCCAGCAGCTTCACCGGGAGCTATGGCTACACCTTC.

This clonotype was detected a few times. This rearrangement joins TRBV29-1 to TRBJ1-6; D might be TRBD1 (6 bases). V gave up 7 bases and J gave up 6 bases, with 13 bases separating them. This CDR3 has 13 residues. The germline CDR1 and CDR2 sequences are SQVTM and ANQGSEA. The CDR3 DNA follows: TGCAGCGCCAGGACAGCACTTAATTCACCCCTCCACTTT. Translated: CSARTALNSPLHF.

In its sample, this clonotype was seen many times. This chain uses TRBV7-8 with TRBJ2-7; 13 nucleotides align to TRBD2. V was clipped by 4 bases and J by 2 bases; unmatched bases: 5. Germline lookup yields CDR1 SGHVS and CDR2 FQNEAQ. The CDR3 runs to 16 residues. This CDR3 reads CASSSKGLAGPYEQYF. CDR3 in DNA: TGTGCCAGCAGCTCAAAGGGACTAGCGGGACCCTACGAGCAGTACTTC.

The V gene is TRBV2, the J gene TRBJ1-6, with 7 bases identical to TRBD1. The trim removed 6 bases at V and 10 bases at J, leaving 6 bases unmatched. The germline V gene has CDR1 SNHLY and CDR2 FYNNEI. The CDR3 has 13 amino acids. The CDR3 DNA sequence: TGTGCCAGCAGGTGGACAGGACCCTCACCCCTCCACTTT. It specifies CASRWTGPSPLHF.

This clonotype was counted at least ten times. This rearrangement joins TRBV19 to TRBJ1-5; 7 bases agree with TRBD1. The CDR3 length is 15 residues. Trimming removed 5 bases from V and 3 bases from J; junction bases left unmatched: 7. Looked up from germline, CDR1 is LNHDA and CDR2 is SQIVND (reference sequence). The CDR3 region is CASSAQGETNQPQHF. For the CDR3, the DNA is TGTGCCAGTAGTGCCCAGGGGGAGACCAATCAGCCCCAGCATTTT.

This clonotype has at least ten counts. Here the CDR3 reads CASSARGRLNIQYF. As DNA, the CDR3 is TGTGCCAGCAGTGCCAGGGGGCGTTTGAACATTCAGTACTTC. The gene calls are TRBV2 and TRBJ2-4, with 8 nucleotides matching TRBD1. Germline CDR1 SNHLY, CDR2 FYNNEI. The CDR3 extends over 14 amino acids. Unmatched junction bases numbered 6, after V lost 4 bases and J lost 7 bases.

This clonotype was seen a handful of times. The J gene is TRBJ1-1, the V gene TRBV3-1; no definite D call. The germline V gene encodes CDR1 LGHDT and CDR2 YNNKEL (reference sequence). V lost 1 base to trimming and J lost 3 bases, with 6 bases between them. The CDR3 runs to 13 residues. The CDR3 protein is CASSQGTDTEAFF. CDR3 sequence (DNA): TGTGCCAGCAGCCAAGGAACGGACACTGAAGCTTTCTTT.

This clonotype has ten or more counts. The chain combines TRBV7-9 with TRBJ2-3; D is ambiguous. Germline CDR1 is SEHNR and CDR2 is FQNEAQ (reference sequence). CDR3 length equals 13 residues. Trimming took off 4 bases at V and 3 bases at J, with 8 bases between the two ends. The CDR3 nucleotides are TGTGCCAGCAGCTCCGACTTGACAGATACGCAGTATTTT. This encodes CASSSDLTDTQYF.

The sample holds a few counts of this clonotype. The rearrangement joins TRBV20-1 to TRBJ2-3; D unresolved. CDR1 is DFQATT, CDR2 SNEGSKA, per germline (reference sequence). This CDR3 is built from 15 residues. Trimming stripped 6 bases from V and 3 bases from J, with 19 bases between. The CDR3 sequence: CSAGHRNGVTDTQYF. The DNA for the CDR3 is TGCAGTGCCGGCCATCGGAACGGTGTTACAGATACGCAGTATTTT.

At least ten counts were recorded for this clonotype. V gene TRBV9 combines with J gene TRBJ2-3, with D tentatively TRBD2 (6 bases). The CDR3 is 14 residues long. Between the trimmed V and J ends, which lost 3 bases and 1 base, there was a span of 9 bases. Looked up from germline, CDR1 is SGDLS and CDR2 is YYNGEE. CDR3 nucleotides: TGTGCCAGCAGCGCGAGGAGGGGCACAGATACGCAGTATTTT. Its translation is CASSARRGTDTQYF.

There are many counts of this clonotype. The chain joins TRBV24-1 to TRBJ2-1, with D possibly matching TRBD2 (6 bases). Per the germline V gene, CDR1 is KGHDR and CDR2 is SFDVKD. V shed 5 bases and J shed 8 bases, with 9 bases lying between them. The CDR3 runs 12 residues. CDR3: CATSVWGDEQFF. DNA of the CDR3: TGTGCCACCAGTGTCTGGGGGGATGAGCAGTTCTTC.

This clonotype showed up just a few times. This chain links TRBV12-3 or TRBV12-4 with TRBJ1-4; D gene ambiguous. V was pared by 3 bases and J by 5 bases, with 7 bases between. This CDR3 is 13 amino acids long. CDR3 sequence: CASSFQKNEKLFF. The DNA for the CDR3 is TGTGCCAGCAGTTTTCAGAAGAATGAAAAACTGTTTTTT.